The 9 T cell receptor beta chains reported below all come from one sample, sequenced in a study of cytomegalovirus exposure and HLA in healthy donors. It was with 60 Vbeta and 13 Jbeta primers that the PCR ran. Assay used: immunoSEQ multiplex PCR; TCRdb lists only in-frame clones, some missing. This sample has about 150,000 clones, with under 10% found just once. Sequenced material: PBMCs. The receptors come from a woman aged 40 to 50 in good health and CMV-seropositive.

This clone was seen a handful of times. This chain links TRBV6-6 with TRBJ2-5; 7 nucleotides align to TRBD2. V was clipped by 3 bases and J by 2 bases; unmatched bases: 6. The germline CDR1 and CDR2 sequences are MNHNY and SVGAGI (reference sequence). The CDR3 has 15 residues. The CDR3 is CASSYERAGQETQYF. DNA of the CDR3: TGTGCCAGCAGTTATGAGCGAGCGGGGCAAGAGACCCAGTACTTC.

V gene TRBV5-1 combines with J gene TRBJ1-1, with TRBD1 identical over 8 bases. The CDR3 spans 15 residues. CDR1 is SGHRS and CDR2 is YFSETQ in the germline V gene. After removal of 4 bases from V and 3 bases from J, the junction contained 8 bases not matched to a gene. The CDR3 nucleotides read TGCGCCAGCAGCACCCGCAGGGGGCTCCACACTGAAGCTTTCTTT. As protein: CASSTRRGLHTEAFF.

The V call is TRBV25-1, the J call TRBJ2-3; TRBD1 might be the D (6 bases). The V end lost 5 bases, the J end lost 3 bases, and 12 bases lay between the germline ends. The CDR3 runs to 14 residues. Germline lookup yields CDR1 MGHDK and CDR2 SYGVNS. CDR3 in amino acids: CASSLTGYTDTQYF. The CDR3, as DNA: TGTGCCAGCAGTTTAACAGGGTATACAGATACGCAGTATTTT.

The rearrangement joins TRBV2 to TRBJ2-5; D is unclear. This CDR3 contains 16 residues. The germline gives CDR1 SNHLY, CDR2 FYNNEI. Trimming left V 3 bases short and J 1 base short, with 15 bases between. Here the CDR3 reads CASSELGGGGQETQYF. The CDR3 bases are TGTGCCAGCAGTGAGCTCGGTGGTGGTGGCCAAGAGACCCAGTACTTC.

The gene calls are TRBV5-6 and TRBJ1-5; 7 nucleotides align to TRBD1. Germline assignment: CDR1 SGHDT and CDR2 YYEEEE. The CDR3 totals 16 residues. Trimming removed 0 bases from V and 3 bases from J; junction bases left unmatched: 6. The DNA of the CDR3 is TGTGCCAGCAGCTTGGGGGCGGACAGGTTCAATCAGCCCCAGCATTTT. As protein: CASSLGADRFNQPQHF.

In this sample, this clone turned up a few times. The CDR3 nucleotides read TGTGCCAGCAGTACTAGCGGGGGAGAGCAGTTCTTC. Encoded protein: CASSTSGGEQFF. The rearrangement uses TRBV5-4 and TRBJ2-1; 11 nucleotides line up with TRBD2. Germline-derived CDR1 and CDR2 are SGHNT and YYREEE (reference sequence). This CDR3 is built from 12 residues. After removal of 5 bases from V and 10 bases from J, the junction contained 2 bases not matched to a gene.

The chain employs TRBV27 and TRBJ1-4, with 9 bases that match TRBD1. V shed 5 bases, J shed 8 bases, and the junction held 6 bases outside the gene matches. CDR1 is MNHEY, CDR2 SMNVEV, per germline (reference sequence). This CDR3 contains 14 residues. The CDR3 bases are TGTGCCAGCAGTGTACAGGGGGCAGAGGAAAAACTGTTTTTT. Its translation: CASSVQGAEEKLFF.

CDR3 DNA sequence: TGTGCCAGCAGCTCGACTAGCGGGTTCACAGATACGCAGTATTTT. This gives the protein CASSSTSGFTDTQYF. The gene calls are TRBV5-4 and TRBJ2-3, with TRBD2 matching 10 bases. The CDR3 is 15 amino acids. The germline V gene has CDR1 SGHNT and CDR2 YYREEE (reference sequence). After removal of 3 bases from V and 2 bases from J, the junction contained 3 bases not matched to a gene.

This clone was seen only a few times. The rearrangement links TRBV27 to TRBJ1-1, with TRBD1 matching over 7 bases. V trimming: 2 bases; J trimming: 0 bases; junction bases outside the gene matches: 3. Germline V gene data show CDR1 as MNHEY and CDR2 as SMNVEV (reference sequence). CDR3 size: 15 residues. The CDR3 loop reads CASSLQGGMNTEAFF. The CDR3 nucleotides read TGTGCCAGCAGTTTACAGGGGGGCATGAACACTGAAGCTTTCTTT.